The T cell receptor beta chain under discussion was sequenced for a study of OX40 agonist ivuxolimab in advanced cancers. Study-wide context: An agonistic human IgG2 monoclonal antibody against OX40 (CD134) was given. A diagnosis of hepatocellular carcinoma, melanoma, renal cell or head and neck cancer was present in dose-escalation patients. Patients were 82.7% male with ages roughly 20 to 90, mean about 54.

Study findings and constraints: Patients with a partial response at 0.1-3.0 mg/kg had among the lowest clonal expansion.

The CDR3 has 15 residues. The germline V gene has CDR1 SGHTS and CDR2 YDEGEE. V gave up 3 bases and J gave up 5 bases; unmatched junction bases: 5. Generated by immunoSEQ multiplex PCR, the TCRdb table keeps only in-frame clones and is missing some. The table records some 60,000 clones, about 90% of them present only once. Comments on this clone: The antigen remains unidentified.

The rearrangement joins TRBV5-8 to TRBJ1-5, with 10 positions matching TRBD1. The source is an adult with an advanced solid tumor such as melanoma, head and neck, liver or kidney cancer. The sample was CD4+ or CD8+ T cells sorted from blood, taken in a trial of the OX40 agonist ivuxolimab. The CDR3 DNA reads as TGTGCCAGCAGCTCAGGGACAGGGGTTGATCAGCCCCAGCATTTT. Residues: CASSSGTGVDQPQHF.